These 8 T cell receptor beta chains came from one sample sequenced in a study of CD8 T cells in ankylosing spondylitis. TCRdb reprocessed the 5' RACE reads via MiXCR and lists one record per CDR3 protein. This table holds a few hundred thousand distinct CDR3 sequences, around 10% found once. Material: blood, either unsorted or a sorted T cell fraction (not recorded which). The receptors were gathered from a female donor with ankylosing spondylitis or in good health (not recorded which).

This clonotype occurred many times. The chain recombines TRBV12-3 or TRBV12-4 with TRBJ2-3, with 8 bases lining up with TRBD1. This CDR3 comprises 16 residues. The V segment lost 5 bases and the J segment 1 base; nucleotides outside the gene matches: 8. CDR3 nucleotides: TGTGCCAGCAGTCCCTCGAGGGGACAGGGCACAGATACGCAGTATTTT. This codes for CASSPSRGQGTDTQYF.

The table lists this clonotype with many counts. This chain connects TRBV12-3 or TRBV12-4 to TRBJ2-7, with D perhaps matching TRBD2 (6 bases). This CDR3 is 15 amino acids long. V was pared by 7 bases and J by 7 bases, with 23 bases between. CDR3 in DNA: TGTGCCAGCAACTCCGACGGGGGACCATCGGGGGAGCAGTACTTC. Translation gives CASNSDGGPSGEQYF.

This clonotype was counted ten times or more. V gene TRBV28 combines with J gene TRBJ2-4; TRBD2 matches at 8 bases. Germline V gene lookup returns CDR1 MDHEN and CDR2 SYDVKM. V gave up 6 bases and J gave up 0 bases; unmatched junction bases: 22. This CDR3 comprises 21 residues. The CDR3 spells CASSGLSSGWNPALAKNIQYF. CDR3 DNA sequence: TGTGCCAGCAGCGGACTCTCTAGCGGGTGGAATCCAGCCTTAGCCAAAAACATTCAGTACTTC.

Only a few counts were recorded for this clonotype. The chain is built from TRBV7-9 and TRBJ2-1; no clear D. The V and J ends lost 5 bases and 2 bases respectively, with 13 bases between them. The CDR3 is made up of 15 amino acids. In germline, CDR1 is SEHNR, CDR2 FQNEAQ (reference sequence). The CDR3 spells CASSPADPPYNEQFF. The CDR3 DNA reads TGTGCCAGCAGCCCAGCTGATCCCCCCTACAATGAGCAGTTCTTC.

This clonotype appeared many times. The chain couples TRBV12-3 or TRBV12-4 to TRBJ2-7; D remains ambiguous. V gave up 5 bases and J gave up 6 bases, with 8 bases separating them. The CDR3 covers 11 residues. CDR3 loop: CASSQISEQYF. CDR3 nucleotides: TGTGCCAGCAGTCAGATTTCCGAGCAGTACTTC.

This rearrangement joins TRBV12-3 or TRBV12-4 to TRBJ1-1; 7 bases fit TRBD1. Unmatched junction bases numbered 6, after V lost 5 bases and J lost 3 bases. The CDR3 sequence is 14 residues long. This chain's CDR3 is CASSIGGADTEAFF. The CDR3 nucleotides are TGTGCCAGCAGTATAGGGGGCGCGGACACTGAAGCTTTCTTT.

J is TRBJ1-5 and V is TRBV12-3 or TRBV12-4, with TRBD1 matching 7 bases. There are 12 residues in the CDR3. V lost 8 bases and J lost 8; bases outside the gene matches: 6. The chain's CDR3 is CASRQGVKPQHF. CDR3 coding DNA: TGTGCCAGCCGACAGGGAGTAAAGCCCCAGCATTTT.

This clonotype was picked up many times. The rearrangement links TRBV7-9 to TRBJ1-2; 8 bases align to TRBD1. This CDR3 has 16 amino acids. CDR1 and CDR2 (germline): SEHNR, FQNEAQ (reference sequence). With 5 bases clipped from V and 8 bases from J, the junction kept 16 bases outside the gene matches. CDR3 in amino acids: CASSATGGGFARGYTF. DNA of the CDR3: TGTGCCAGCAGCGCCACAGGGGGAGGTTTTGCTAGAGGCTACACCTTC.